These T cell receptor beta chains were read from a single sample in a study of early T cells in non-severe SARS-CoV-2 infection. One entry per CDR3 protein results from TCRdb running MiXCR on the 5' RACE reads. The data hold 65,000 to 95,000 distinct CDR3 sequences, with more than 9% observed a single time. What was sequenced was whole blood. The receptor set was obtained from an adult who was a healthcare worker with PCR-confirmed SARS-CoV-2 infection or an uninfected control (not recorded which). Each CDR3 is given with its conserved first and last residue. The order of the fields is clone size, J gene, V gene, CDR3 protein. Part of the rows lack a size; the others show once, few, many or a class for expanded clones.

abundance: many; j_gene: TRBJ2-1; v_gene: TRBV7-6; CDR3aa: CASSAPGLAGGLEQFF
abundance: .; j_gene: TRBJ2-1; v_gene: TRBV20-1; CDR3aa: CSASGGEYNEQFF
abundance: .; j_gene: TRBJ2-3; v_gene: TRBV5-1; CDR3aa: CASSGQQGARTDTQYF
abundance: many; j_gene: TRBJ2-1; v_gene: TRBV7-3; CDR3aa: CASSLGGSYNEQFF
abundance: few; j_gene: TRBJ1-1; v_gene: TRBV4-2; CDR3aa: CASSQDREHTEAFF
abundance: many; j_gene: TRBJ1-5; v_gene: TRBV6-1; CDR3aa: CASRYLGNSNQPQHF
abundance: few; j_gene: TRBJ2-1; v_gene: TRBV11-3; CDR3aa: CASSLDGGTSGRKQFF
abundance: many; j_gene: TRBJ2-1; v_gene: TRBV30; CDR3aa: CAWQTGGMTYNEQFF
abundance: many; j_gene: TRBJ1-2; v_gene: TRBV20-1; CDR3aa: CSAPDRAKGRASYGYTF
abundance: many; j_gene: TRBJ2-5; v_gene: TRBV12-3/TRBV12-4; CDR3aa: CASSFGQVEETQYF
abundance: few; j_gene: TRBJ2-1; v_gene: TRBV3-1; CDR3aa: CASSPTRPSYNEQFF
abundance: once; j_gene: TRBJ1-6; v_gene: TRBV29-1; CDR3aa: CSAGDTNSPLHF
abundance: few; j_gene: TRBJ2-7; v_gene: TRBV6-1; CDR3aa: CASTGWAYEQYF
abundance: few; j_gene: TRBJ1-1; v_gene: TRBV5-1; CDR3aa: CASSSRDSDGRNTEAFF
abundance: .; j_gene: TRBJ2-7; v_gene: TRBV20-1; CDR3aa: CSASEGLHEQYF
abundance: few; j_gene: TRBJ2-3; v_gene: TRBV11-1; CDR3aa: CASSFHMDTQYF
abundance: few; j_gene: TRBJ2-7; v_gene: TRBV5-1; CDR3aa: CASSPGPGSAGGYEQYF
abundance: once; j_gene: TRBJ1-6; v_gene: TRBV9; CDR3aa: CASSVDPGGNSPLHF
abundance: many; j_gene: TRBJ1-3; v_gene: TRBV4-1; CDR3aa: CASSQGPGISGNTIYF
abundance: many; j_gene: TRBJ2-1; v_gene: TRBV28; CDR3aa: CASGSYNEQFF
abundance: .; j_gene: TRBJ2-1; v_gene: TRBV6-4; CDR3aa: CASRVSGSSYNEQFF
abundance: .; j_gene: TRBJ2-1; v_gene: TRBV6-6; CDR3aa: CASSYRGAGSSYNEQFF
abundance: .; j_gene: TRBJ2-5; v_gene: TRBV28; CDR3aa: CASSLKQTQETQYF